These T cell receptor beta chains were read from a single sample in a study of blood T cell repertoires in COVID-19. Clones were read by immunoSEQ multiplex PCR, and TCRdb kept only the in-frame ones, dropping some. The sample lists around 140,000 clones, approximately 80% occurring once. What was sequenced was peripheral blood. Receptors were obtained from a woman in her sixties with acute or convalescent COVID-19. Each CDR3 is given with its conserved first and last residue. Each record gives: V gene, J gene, CDR3 length, CDR3 protein.

TRBV4-2	TRBJ2-3	14	CASSQDVLAGTQYF
TRBV27	TRBJ1-4	14	CASSLTGLNEKLFF
TRBV27	TRBJ2-3	15	CASSLKREGTDTQYF
TRBV10-3	TRBJ2-1	14	CAISRTGQYNEQFF
TRBV28	TRBJ2-7	14	CASSWPGLPYEQYF
TRBV21-1	TRBJ1-2	17	CASSKPRGGGWGYGYTF
TRBV6-4	TRBJ2-2	14	CASRLTSGTGELFF
TRBV28	TRBJ1-2	14	CASSLIQQGRGYTF
TRBV7-8	TRBJ1-2	18	CASTTPQEGLSGKGGYTF
TRBV28	TRBJ2-5	15	CASSTLGRLGETQYF
TRBV6-5	TRBJ2-2	15	CASSYSRQGTGELFF
TRBV3-1/TRBV3-2	TRBJ2-1	15	CASSYRQGRYNEQFF
TRBV6-5	TRBJ1-6	13	CASRNPGNSPLHF
TRBV7-9	TRBJ2-6	15	CAIDRATSGANVLTF
TRBV28	TRBJ2-1	14	CASSLEGSYNEQFF
TRBV14	TRBJ1-2	16	CASSQRRTGSAYGYTF
TRBV18	TRBJ2-1	14	CASSPPGLYIEQFF
TRBV30	TRBJ2-5	14	CAWTSAGGRETQYF
TRBV2	TRBJ2-1	13	CASNFRQYNEQFF
TRBV15	TRBJ1-5	17	CATSRVGGRQYNQPQHF
TRBV7-9	TRBJ2-7	12	CASSLGDYEQYF
TRBV7-2	TRBJ2-1	16	CASSLRTSGRNNEQFF
TRBV2	TRBJ1-2	12	CALKLAVYGYTF
TRBV2	TRBJ2-1	10	CASRLWEQFF
TRBV28	TRBJ2-3	20	CASSLVPPGLAGLSTDTQYF
TRBV30	TRBJ1-3	15	CAWSVRVRSGNTIYF
TRBV9	TRBJ2-7	16	CASSAHPDRGPYEQYF
TRBV21-1	TRBJ1-4	16	CASSSSRQGTNEKLFF
TRBV11-2	TRBJ2-3	15	CASSLLRTSTDTQYF
TRBV15	TRBJ2-3	15	CATSLTTGTLDTQYF
TRBV18	TRBJ2-1	16	CASSPSLAGGVGEQFF
TRBV5-1	TRBJ1-6	17	CASSNGQGSSYNSPLHF
TRBV6-1	TRBJ1-2	20	CASSGGGNMARPGHPYGYTF
TRBV6-5	TRBJ1-5	15	CASSSRDRGNQPQHF
TRBV21-1	TRBJ2-1	15	CASRRWRSSYNEQFF
TRBV2	TRBJ2-1	15	CASSEFTGGHNEQFF
TRBV15	TRBJ1-2	13	CATSRGTPVGYTF
TRBV18	TRBJ2-7	12	CASSPNHYEQYF
TRBV13	TRBJ2-3	15	CASSLAGGSTDTQYF
TRBV7-2	TRBJ2-7	14	CASSLLAGAYEQYF
TRBV18	TRBJ2-3	15	CASSMDTPGLGAQYF
TRBV11-1	TRBJ2-1	13	CASSSRTGNEQFF
TRBV10-3	TRBJ1-2	16	CAISENRQPLAYGYTF
TRBV5-1	TRBJ2-7	15	CASSPLGSGTYEQYF
TRBV6-5	TRBJ1-4	13	CASRKQGREELFF
TRBV20-1	TRBJ1-1	11	CSAYRNTEAFF